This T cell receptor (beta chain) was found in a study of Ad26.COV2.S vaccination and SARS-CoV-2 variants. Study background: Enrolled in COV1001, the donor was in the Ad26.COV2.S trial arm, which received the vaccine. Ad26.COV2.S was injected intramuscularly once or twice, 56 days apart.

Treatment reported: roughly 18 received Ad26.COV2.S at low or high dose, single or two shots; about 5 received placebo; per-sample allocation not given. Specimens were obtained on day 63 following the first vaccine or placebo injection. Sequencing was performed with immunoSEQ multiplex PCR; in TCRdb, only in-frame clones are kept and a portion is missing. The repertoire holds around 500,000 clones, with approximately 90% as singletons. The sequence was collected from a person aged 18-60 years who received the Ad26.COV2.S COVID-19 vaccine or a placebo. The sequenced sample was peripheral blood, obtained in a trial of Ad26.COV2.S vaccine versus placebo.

The CDR3 region has the DNA TGTGCCAGCAGTGGGGACACTAACACTGAAGCTTTCTTT. Translation: CASSGDTNTEAFF. The genes are TRBV2 and TRBJ1-1, with D tentatively TRBD1 (6 bases). The V gene's germline CDR1 is SNHLY and CDR2 FYNNEI. The CDR3 spans 13 residues. Trimming shortened V by 4 bases and J by 2 bases, and 8 bases separated the two germline ends.